This is a list of T cell receptor beta chains from one sample in a study of T cells in Graves' hyperthyroidism and ophthalmopathy. One entry per CDR3 protein, called by TCRdb with MiXCR from the multiplex PCR reads. This table holds about 640,000 distinct CDR3 sequences, roughly 20% found once. The sequenced sample was blood. The receptors were gathered from a man aged 30 to 45 with Graves' ophthalmopathy. Each CDR3 is given with its conserved first and last residue. A D gene is named only where the DNA matches it firmly. A clone size is listed for some rows: how often the clone was seen (once, few, many), or a class if it is expanded.

TRBJ1-1 | TRBV20-1 | many | - | TGCAGTGCTAGGATTCTAGGATTGAACACTGAAGCTTTCTTT | CSARILGLNTEAFF
TRBJ2-1 | TRBV10-1 | - | - | TGCGCCAGCAGTGAAGGTGCAGGGGGGATGGAGCAGTTCTTC | CASSEGAGGMEQFF
TRBJ2-7 | TRBV29-1 | - | - | TGCAGCGTTACGGGGGCTCATAGGGAGCAGTACTTC | CSVTGAHREQYF
TRBJ2-7 | TRBV6-1 | many | - | TGTGCCAGCAGTGACCGGGATCCTTTCTACGAGCAGTACTTC | CASSDRDPFYEQYF
TRBJ1-1 | TRBV5-1 | - | - | TGCGCCAGCAGCTTGGATGCAGGGGCGAACACTGAAGCTTTCTTT | CASSLDAGANTEAFF
TRBJ1-1 | TRBV5-8 | - | TRBD1 | TGTGCCAGCGGGCACAGGGGCTACACTGAAGCTTTCTTT | CASGHRGYTEAFF
TRBJ2-1 | TRBV24-1 | - | - | TGTGCCACCAGTGAGGGGTTCCGGGATCCTCGGGGAAACGTTGGGGAGCAGTTCTTC | CATSEGFRDPRGNVGEQFF
TRBJ2-1 | TRBV6-2/TRBV6-3 | few | TRBD2 | TGTGCCAGCAGTCCCAGTGGGGGGGAACACAATGAGCAGTTCTTC | CASSPSGGEHNEQFF
TRBJ2-6 | TRBV15 | - | - | TGTGCCACCAGCAGAGAAGGCCTGGGGGCGCTTGGGGCCAACGTCCTGACTTTC | CATSREGLGALGANVLTF
TRBJ2-7 | TRBV18 | few | TRBD2 | TGTGCCAGCTCACCACAAGACAGTAGCCGACTAGCGGGAAGCTACGAGCAGTACTTC | CASSPQDSSRLAGSYEQYF
TRBJ2-7 | TRBV20-1 | - | - | TGCAGTGCTAGAGTTTCAGGGGCCTACGAGCAGTACTTC | CSARVSGAYEQYF
TRBJ2-7 | TRBV28 | - | TRBD2 | TGTGCCAGCAGTAATGGGATGGGGGGGTACGAGCAGTACTTC | CASSNGMGGYEQYF
TRBJ1-4 | TRBV13 | many | - | TGTGCCAGCAGCTTAAATCCTGGAGGTGAAAAACTGTTTTTT | CASSLNPGGEKLFF
TRBJ2-1 | TRBV20-1 | - | - | TGCAGTGCTAGAGCTACAGGGAAATGGAGCAATGAGCAGTTCTTC | CSARATGKWSNEQFF
TRBJ2-3 | TRBV30 | - | - | TGTGCCTGGAGTATGGGTCTTAGGAGCACAGATACGCAGTATTTT | CAWSMGLRSTDTQYF
TRBJ1-5 | TRBV6-5 | - | - | TGTGCCAGCAGTTACCTTCTAGCTTCGGGGCGCGGGATGGATGGGAGCAATCAGCCCCAGCATTTT | CASSYLLASGRGMDGSNQPQHF
TRBJ1-1 | TRBV6-1 | many | - | TGTGCCAGCAGTTATTTCGGGGGTATGAACACTGAAGCTTTCTTT | CASSYFGGMNTEAFF
TRBJ2-1 | TRBV7-2 | - | - | TGTGCCAGCAGCTTAGGAGAGGGGCGCTCCTACAATGAGCAGTTCTTC | CASSLGEGRSYNEQFF
TRBJ1-2 | TRBV24-1 | - | TRBD1 | TGTGCCACCAGTGACTCGACAGGGTTAGACTATGGCTACACCTTC | CATSDSTGLDYGYTF
TRBJ2-7 | TRBV30 | few | TRBD1 | TGTGCCTGGAGTGTGCGAGGACAGGGGATGAGGGAGCAGTACTTC | CAWSVRGQGMREQYF
TRBJ2-1 | TRBV28 | - | TRBD1 | TGTGCCAGCAGTTTAGGCGGACAGGGGAGTCGAGGTGAGCAGTTCTTC | CASSLGGQGSRGEQFF
TRBJ2-7 | TRBV6-1 | - | TRBD1 | TGTGCCAGCAGGGCTGGGACAGGGGTTGAGGAGCAGTACTTC | CASRAGTGVEEQYF
TRBJ2-2 | TRBV7-2 | - | - | TGTGCCAGCAGCTTAGTTCAGAAGAGCACCGGGGAGCTGTTTTTT | CASSLVQKSTGELFF
TRBJ2-7 | TRBV28 | many | TRBD2 | TGTGCCAGCAGTTGGGATAGCGGGAAATTCTCCTACGAGCAGTACTTC | CASSWDSGKFSYEQYF
TRBJ2-1 | TRBV24-1 | - | - | TGTGCCACCAGTGATTTGTGGACAAGAGACAATGAGCAGTTCTTC | CATSDLWTRDNEQFF
TRBJ2-5 | TRBV28 | - | - | TGTGCCAGCAGTTCCGAACAGGGCATTCAAGAGACCCAGTACTTC | CASSSEQGIQETQYF
TRBJ2-7 | TRBV27 | - | TRBD2 | TGTGCCAGCAGTTTTAGCGGGAGGGCCGGGGGAGACGAGCAGTACTTC | CASSFSGRAGGDEQYF
TRBJ1-2 | TRBV4-1 | - | - | TGCGCCAGCAGCCGTACGCAGGGCGATGGAACCCTATATGGCTACACCTTC | CASSRTQGDGTLYGYTF
TRBJ2-2 | TRBV11-2 | - | TRBD2 | TGTGCCAGCAGCTTAGACCCGCGGGAGGGCCCGGGGATGAACACCGGGGAGCTGTTTTTT | CASSLDPREGPGMNTGELFF
TRBJ2-1 | TRBV7-8 | many | TRBD2 | TGTGCCAGCAGCTTAAGGCTGGGGAGGGCCGTAAATGAGCAGTTCTTC | CASSLRLGRAVNEQFF
TRBJ1-5 | TRBV28 | - | TRBD1 | TGTGCCAGCAGTTTACTTGGACAGGACAATCAGCCCCAGCATTTT | CASSLLGQDNQPQHF
TRBJ2-2 | TRBV19 | - | TRBD2 | TGTGCCAGTAGTATAATAGAACTAGCGGGACACACCGGGGAGCTGTTTTTT | CASSIIELAGHTGELFF
TRBJ1-2 | TRBV5-1 | - | - | TGCGCCAGCAGCCCGAAACAGGATCGCTATGACTACACCTTC | CASSPKQDRYDYTF
TRBJ2-4 | TRBV7-9 | many | TRBD2 | TGTGCCAGCAGCCTAAGACTAGCGGGAGTTGGAGGCATTCAGTACTTC | CASSLRLAGVGGIQYF
TRBJ2-7 | TRBV6-1 | - | TRBD2 | TGTGCCAGCATATCCCTAGCGGGAGCTAGGGAGCAGTACTTC | CASISLAGAREQYF
TRBJ2-7 | TRBV3-1 | many | TRBD2 | TGTGCCAGCAGCCAAGTAGCGGGAGGCCCTAGCTCCTACGAGCAGTACTTC | CASSQVAGGPSSYEQYF
TRBJ2-2 | TRBV20-1 | few | - | TGCAGTGCTAGGGTTGGGGGAGGGAACACCGGGGAGCTGTTTTTT | CSARVGGGNTGELFF
TRBJ2-5 | TRBV19 | - | - | TGTGCCAGTACCCGGGACTTCCGAGGGGAGACCCAGTACTTC | CASTRDFRGETQYF
TRBJ1-6 | TRBV20-1 | few | TRBD1 | TGCAGTGCTAGAGATTTGGACAGGGGGAATAATTCACCCCTCCACTTT | CSARDLDRGNNSPLHF
TRBJ1-5 | TRBV9 | - | - | TGTGCCAGCAGCGTAGGGGTAGGGGAACAGCCCCAGCATTTT | CASSVGVGEQPQHF
TRBJ2-3 | TRBV5-1 | few | - | TGCGCCAGCAGCAAAGACCCCTCAGATACGCAGTATTTT | CASSKDPSDTQYF
TRBJ1-2 | TRBV20-1 | - | - | TGCAGTGCTAGTGCCACAGGGATAGGTGGCTACACCTTC | CSASATGIGGYTF
TRBJ2-5 | TRBV6-1 | few | TRBD1 | TGTGCCAGCAACCGCAGGGGGCTAGAGACCCAGTACTTC | CASNRRGLETQYF
TRBJ2-7 | TRBV18 | - | TRBD2 | TGTGCCAGCTCACCCCCTTCATCGGGAGGGCCCCACGAGCAGTACTTC | CASSPPSSGGPHEQYF
TRBJ2-1 | TRBV13 | many | TRBD2 | TGTGCCAGCAGCCCGAGGACTAGTCAGAATGAGCAGTTCTTC | CASSPRTSQNEQFF
TRBJ1-1 | TRBV6-1 | - | - | TGTGCCAGCAGGCGCGGCAGGGGGAACACTGAAGCTTTCTTT | CASRRGRGNTEAFF
TRBJ1-1 | TRBV6-1 | few | TRBD1 | TGTGCCAGCAACAGGGGGAAGAACACTGAAGCTTTCTTT | CASNRGKNTEAFF
TRBJ2-5 | TRBV11-1 | many | - | TGTGCCAGCAGCCGAGACCAAGAGACCCAGTACTTC | CASSRDQETQYF